These 27 T cell receptor beta chains share one sample of origin, sequenced in a study of blood T cell repertoires in COVID-19. Clones were read by immunoSEQ multiplex PCR, and TCRdb kept only the in-frame ones, dropping some. Of tens of thousands of clones listed, approximately 82% are singletons. Sequenced input: peripheral blood. Receptors originate from a man aged 50 to 60 with active or convalescent COVID-19.

The gene calls are TRBV6-5 and TRBJ1-5; 8 nucleotides align to TRBD1. The germline CDR1 and CDR2 sequences are MNHEY and SVGAGI. V gave up 4 bases and J gave up 7 bases; unmatched junction bases: 9. This CDR3 has 15 amino acids. The CDR3 DNA follows: TGTGCCAGCAGTTCCAGCCAGGGGGCAGGGCAGCCCCAGCATTTT. This sequence encodes CASSSSQGAGQPQHF.

This chain joins TRBV19 and TRBJ2-2; TRBD2 might be the D (5 bases). There are 13 residues in the CDR3. Trimming took off 8 bases at V and 4 bases at J, with 11 bases between the two ends. From germline, CDR1 is LNHDA and CDR2 SQIVND (reference sequence). The CDR3 nucleotides read TGTGCCAGTCGCGAGGGAGTCACCGGGGAGCTGTTTTTT. Translation gives CASREGVTGELFF. Filled out from reference TRBV19 and TRBJ2-2, the complete variable domain reads DGGITQSPKYLFRKEGQNVTLSCEQNLNHDAMYWYRQDPGQGLRLIYYSQIVNDFQKGDIAEGYSVSREKKESFPLTVTSAQKNPTAFYLCASREGVTGELFFGEGSRLTVL.

The chain recombines TRBV19 with TRBJ1-3, with a weak D call TRBD1 (5 bases). The germline CDR1 and CDR2 sequences are LNHDA and SQIVND (reference sequence). V was trimmed by 5 bases and J by 0 bases, leaving 11 bases between them. This CDR3 contains 15 residues. CDR3 nucleotide sequence: TGTGCCAGTAGTGCAACAGGCCTCTCTGGAAACACCATATATTTT. It yields the protein CASSATGLSGNTIYF.

This clone has a handful of counts. V gene TRBV5-1 combines with J gene TRBJ1-1; D ambiguous. This CDR3 region has 14 residues. Trimming left V 0 bases short and J 1 base short, with 7 bases between. Looked up from germline, CDR1 is SGHRS and CDR2 is YFSETQ. This CDR3 reads CASSLDAANTEAFF. The CDR3 nucleotides are TGCGCCAGCAGCTTGGATGCGGCGAACACTGAAGCTTTCTTT.

The V call is TRBV28, the J call TRBJ1-6, with D unresolved. The CDR3 runs to 14 residues. In germline, CDR1 is MDHEN, CDR2 SYDVKM. V was pared by 7 bases and J by 9 bases, with 16 bases between. The CDR3 DNA reads TGTGCCAGCACCGATGGGCAGGATACTTCACCCCTCCACTTT. Translating gives CASTDGQDTSPLHF.

This sequence joins TRBV10-1 and TRBJ2-5; D not certain. The V gene's germline CDR1 is WNHNN and CDR2 SYGVQD (reference sequence). V lost 4 bases to trimming and J lost 0 bases, with 6 bases between them. This CDR3 is built from 13 residues. CDR3 DNA sequence: TGCGCCAGCAGTGCCCCAGACCAAGAGACCCAGTACTTC. Amino acid sequence: CASSAPDQETQYF.

This chain connects TRBV29-1 to TRBJ1-1, with 7 positions matching TRBD1. CDR3 length equals 14 residues. Germline CDR1 is SQVTM and CDR2 is ANQGSEA. V trimming: 6 bases; J trimming: 2 bases; junction bases outside the gene matches: 9. The DNA for the CDR3 is TGCAGCGTGGGTAGACAGGGATTAAACACTGAAGCTTTCTTT. Translation gives CSVGRQGLNTEAFF.

The genes are TRBV15 and TRBJ1-2; D is ambiguous. CDR3 length equals 14 residues. Germline CDR1 reads LNHNV; CDR2 reads YYDKDF (reference sequence). V shed 3 bases and J shed 2 bases, with 10 bases lying between them. In nucleotides, the CDR3 is TGTGCCACCAGCAGGCCCACATTGAACTATGGCTACACCTTC. Its translation: CATSRPTLNYGYTF.

The chain has TRBV7-7 and TRBJ2-3, with TRBD1 identical over 9 bases. Germline CDR1 reads SSHAT; CDR2 reads FNYEAQ (reference sequence). The V segment lost 6 bases and the J segment 6 bases; nucleotides outside the gene matches: 7. The CDR3 sequence is 14 residues long. CDR3 sequence reads: CASSSGQGFDTQYF. CDR3 coding DNA: TGTGCCAGCAGTTCAGGACAGGGGTTTGATACGCAGTATTTT.

The chain carries TRBV4-1 and TRBJ1-2; D possibly corresponds to TRBD1 (5 bases). Trimming stripped 1 base from V and 0 bases from J, with 12 bases between. The CDR3 covers 16 residues. The V gene's germline CDR1 is MGHRA and CDR2 YSYEKL. DNA for the CDR3: TGCGCCAGCAGCCAAGTGATACAGGAATCTAACTATGGCTACACCTTC. Protein: CASSQVIQESNYGYTF.

The chain uses TRBV12-3 or TRBV12-4 and TRBJ2-3; weak D call: TRBD1 (5 bases). This CDR3 region has 13 residues. V lost 2 bases and J 3 bases, leaving 6 bases between the germline ends. DNA for the CDR3: TGTGCCAGCAGTTTAACAGGAACAGATACGCAGTATTTT. Its translation: CASSLTGTDTQYF.

CDR3 protein: CASSARWQGSNQPQHF. Here the CDR3 DNA reads TGTGCCAGCAGTGCCCGTTGGCAGGGAAGCAATCAGCCCCAGCATTTT. The chain combines TRBV27 with TRBJ1-5, with a possible D match to TRBD1 (5 bases). Trimming removed 5 bases at V and 1 base at J, with 15 bases between. The CDR3 consists of 16 residues. Germline-derived CDR1 and CDR2 are MNHEY and SMNVEV (reference sequence).

The chain links TRBV5-5 to TRBJ1-2, with TRBD1 matching over 7 bases. This CDR3 is 13 amino acids long. Germline values: CDR1 SGHKS, CDR2 YYEKEE (reference sequence). The V and J ends lost 4 bases and 4 bases, in that order; junction bases with no gene match: 4. CDR3 bases: TGTGCCAGCAGCCAACAGGGGTTCTATGGCTACACCTTC. It is translated as CASSQQGFYGYTF.

This clone came up a few times. V usage is TRBV6-2 or TRBV6-3 and J usage is TRBJ2-7; maybe TRBD1 (6 bases). With 2 bases removed from V and 3 bases from J, the gap between germline ends came to 11 bases. The germline CDR1 and CDR2 sequences are MNHEY and SVGEGT. This CDR3 comprises 14 residues. This CDR3 is CASSYNRAFYEQYV. The CDR3 DNA reads TGTGCCAGCAGTTACAACAGGGCCTTCTACGAGCAGTACGTC.

V usage is TRBV19 and J usage is TRBJ1-5, with 10 bases identical to TRBD1. The CDR3 contains 15 residues. V lost 9 bases, J lost 4 bases, and 9 bases stayed unmatched. CDR1 and CDR2 from the germline V gene are LNHDA and SQIVND (reference sequence). The CDR3 nucleotides are TGTGCCAGCAATGCCCGGACAGGGGGGAATCAGCCCCAGCATTTT. It is translated as CASNARTGGNQPQHF.

The chain has TRBV11-2 and TRBJ2-7; 8 bases agree with TRBD1. Germline CDR1 reads SGHAT; CDR2 reads FQNNGV. CDR3 length equals 14 residues. The ends lost 2 bases at V and 7 bases at J; junction bases unmatched: 7. The CDR3 nucleotides are TGTGCCAGCAGCTTATACAACAGGGGGTATGAGCAGTACTTC. Translation: CASSLYNRGYEQYF.

The chain recombines TRBV3-1 (or the pseudogene TRBV3-2) with TRBJ2-5, with 9 positions matching TRBD1. Losses at the gene ends were 1 base for V and 5 bases for J; bases not matched to a gene: 5. Germline CDR1 LGHDT, CDR2 YNNKEL (reference sequence). The CDR3 loop spans 15 amino acids. CDR3 in DNA: TGTGCCAGCAGCCAAGCACAGGGGGCGTGGGAGACCCAGTACTTC. As protein: CASSQAQGAWETQYF.

The chain has TRBV5-8 and TRBJ2-4; 14 bases match TRBD2. Germline V gene sequence: CDR1 SGHTS, CDR2 YDEGEE. The CDR3 is 16 residues long. V lost 2 bases, J lost 8 bases, and 6 bases stayed unmatched. The CDR3 sequence is CASSLRWGLAGDIQYF. In DNA, the CDR3 is TGTGCCAGCAGCTTAAGATGGGGACTAGCGGGGGACATTCAGTACTTC.

Relative to its sample, this clone is hyperexpanded. The chain couples TRBV6-2 or TRBV6-3 to TRBJ1-3, with D possibly matching TRBD1 (5 bases). The CDR3 spans 14 residues. CDR1 MNHEY and CDR2 SVGEGT come from the germline V gene. Trimming removed 6 bases from V and 4 bases from J, with 13 bases in between. The CDR3 region has the DNA TGTGCCAGCAGCCAAAGGGGCTGGGGAAACACCATATATTTT. Translating it yields CASSQRGWGNTIYF.

This clone was observed once. The sample carries other DNA sequences with the same CDR3. The chain couples TRBV5-1 to TRBJ2-1, with 10 bases lining up with TRBD1. The CDR3 sequence is 14 residues long. Germline V gene lookup returns CDR1 SGHRS and CDR2 YFSETQ. The V gene end was trimmed by 4 bases and the J gene end by 6 bases; junction bases not matched to a gene: 4. CDR3 DNA sequence: TGCGCCAGCAGCCCGGGACAGGGGTTCAATGAGCAGTTCTTC. This gives the protein CASSPGQGFNEQFF.

The genes are TRBV2 and TRBJ2-1; possibly TRBD1 for D (6 bases). Trimming removed 5 bases from V and 2 bases from J, with 16 bases in between. The V gene's germline CDR1 is SNHLY and CDR2 FYNNEI. The CDR3 runs 16 residues. CDR3 bases: TGTGCCAGCAGTTCCGTACAGGGATCGGCCTACAATGAGCAGTTCTTC. Translation: CASSSVQGSAYNEQFF.

V is TRBV28 and J is TRBJ2-1; the match to TRBD1 covers 7 bases. With 5 bases clipped from V and 0 bases from J, the junction kept 4 bases outside the gene matches. CDR1 is MDHEN, CDR2 SYDVKM, per germline. The CDR3 runs 15 residues. The CDR3 region has the DNA TGTGCCAGCAGTGGACAGGAAAGCTCCTACAATGAGCAGTTCTTC. Protein sequence: CASSGQESSYNEQFF.

V gene TRBV6-5 combines with J gene TRBJ2-1; the D gene is possibly TRBD1 (5 bases). V was clipped by 6 bases and J by 7 bases, with 13 bases between them. Per germline, CDR1 MNHEY and CDR2 SVGAGI. The CDR3 loop spans 13 amino acids. The CDR3 reads CASRDFKGNEQFF. The CDR3 DNA follows: TGTGCCAGCAGGGATTTTAAGGGGAATGAGCAGTTCTTC.

The chain is built from TRBV7-9 and TRBJ2-6; D uncertain. Germline V gives CDR1 SEHNR, CDR2 FQNEAQ (reference sequence). V gave up 7 bases and J gave up 0 bases, with 10 bases separating them. The CDR3 has 15 amino acids. The CDR3 loop reads CASTRGDSGANVLTF. The CDR3 DNA reads TGTGCCAGCACTCGAGGAGACTCTGGGGCCAACGTCCTGACTTTC. Combining the CDR3 with reference TRBV7-9 and TRBJ2-6 gives the whole variable domain DTGVSQNPRHKITKRGQNVTFRCDPISEHNRLYWYRQTLGQGPEFLTYFQNEAQLEKSRLLSDRFSAERPKGSFSTLEIQRTEQGDSAMYLCASTRGDSGANVLTFGAGSRLTVL.

CDR3 nucleotide sequence: TGCGCCAGCAGTGTGTCAGGGGACTCCTACAATGAGCAGTTCTTC. This gives the protein CASSVSGDSYNEQFF. This chain connects TRBV10-1 to TRBJ2-1; the D gene is possibly TRBD1 (6 bases). Trimming shortened V by 4 bases and J by 0 bases, and 10 bases separated the two germline ends. The CDR3 is made up of 15 amino acids. Germline assignment: CDR1 WNHNN and CDR2 SYGVQD (reference sequence).

The rearrangement links TRBV5-1 to TRBJ1-6, with unresolved D. V lost 4 bases, J lost 7 bases, and 18 bases lay in between. CDR1 SGHRS and CDR2 YFSETQ come from the germline V gene. The CDR3 consists of 16 residues. DNA for the CDR3: TGCGCCAGCAGCCTGAGGGCGGGCCAGCAGAATTCACCCCTCCACTTT. Protein product: CASSLRAGQQNSPLHF.

This clone was observed a single time. The V call is TRBV4-1, the J call TRBJ1-2; TRBD1 might be the D (5 bases). This CDR3 is 17 amino acids long. Looked up from germline, CDR1 is MGHRA and CDR2 is YSYEKL. Deletions cut 4 bases from V and 6 bases from J, with 24 bases between. CDR3 amino acids: CASSPNKGQLQMDGYTF. The CDR3 bases are TGCGCCAGCAGCCCAAACAAGGGGCAGCTCCAGATGGATGGCTACACCTTC.